This is a list of T cell receptor beta chains from one sample in a study of beta chain features in type 1 diabetes. Assay: immunoSEQ multiplex PCR; the TCRdb copy retains only in-frame clones and omits some. The sample has about 320,000 clones; around 15% are singletons. The sequenced sample consisted of central memory CD4+ T cells from blood. These TCRs come from a man aged 25-45 years in good health. Both conserved end residues are part of each CDR3. The D gene is left open where the match is weak. Size is stated for part of the rows, as once, few or many counts, or as a class when the clone is expanded.

size	V	J	D	DNA	CDR3
few	TRBV7-3	TRBJ1-1	NA	TGTGCCAGCAGTAAGGAGGGGATCACTGAAGCTTTCTTT	CASSKEGITEAFF
NA	TRBV23-1	TRBJ2-2	NA	TGCGCCAGCAGTCACTCGTCGGGTCAGACGAACACCGGGGAGCTGTTTTTT	CASSHSSGQTNTGELFF
few	TRBV29-1	TRBJ1-2	NA	TGCAGCGTTGAAGAGTCTGCGGCTGGCTACACCTTC	CSVEESAAGYTF
few	TRBV7-9	TRBJ2-1	NA	TGTGCCAGCAGTCTTCCGGGACATCCAACCTACAATGAGCAGTTCTTC	CASSLPGHPTYNEQFF
many	TRBV5-4	TRBJ2-3	NA	TGTGCCAGCAGCTTGGACACAGATACGCAGTATTTT	CASSLDTDTQYF
few	TRBV6-4	TRBJ2-3	NA	TGTGCCAGCAGTGAACAACTAGGAGCAGATACGCAGTATTTT	CASSEQLGADTQYF
NA	TRBV14	TRBJ1-2	NA	TGTGCCAGCACCCCGGGACTTAGTGGCTATGGCTACACCTTC	CASTPGLSGYGYTF
NA	TRBV30	TRBJ2-4	NA	TGTGCCTGGTCCTCGGGGAGGAAGAACATTCAGTACTTC	CAWSSGRKNIQYF
NA	TRBV7-2	TRBJ2-1	NA	TGTGCCAGCAAAACGGGGCAGGGGAATAATGAGCAGTTCTTC	CASKTGQGNNEQFF
many	TRBV23-1	TRBJ1-3	NA	TGCGCCAGCAGCCACTCGGAAGGAAACACCATATATTTT	CASSHSEGNTIYF
NA	TRBV5-1	TRBJ1-1	TRBD1	TGCGCCAGCAGCAGGGGGGACAGCCCGAGGGGGAACACTGAAGCTTTCTTT	CASSRGDSPRGNTEAFF
NA	TRBV6-6	TRBJ1-2	TRBD1	TGTGCCAGCAGCCCAGGGGGGGGAAACTATGGCTACACCTTC	CASSPGGGNYGYTF
NA	TRBV6-5	TRBJ1-1	NA	TGTGCCAGCAGTTACAGCAGGGTTAGTGAAGCTTTCTTT	CASSYSRVSEAFF
NA	TRBV7-9	TRBJ2-1	TRBD1	TGTGCCAGCAGCCAGGACAGGGGCGCGGGCAATGAGCAGTTCTTC	CASSQDRGAGNEQFF
many	TRBV15	TRBJ2-5	NA	TGTGCCACCAGCAGAGAACGCGTCCGGGAGACCCAGTACTTC	CATSRERVRETQYF
NA	TRBV4-3	TRBJ1-2	NA	TGCGCCAGCAGCCTCGAGGAGGGGAACTATGGCTACACCTTC	CASSLEEGNYGYTF
few	TRBV18	TRBJ1-2	NA	TGTGCCAGCTCGCCCACTGATAGGGGCTATGGCTACACCTTC	CASSPTDRGYGYTF
few	TRBV2	TRBJ1-3	NA	TGTGCCAGCGGAATGCCGGGACATCGGGTTGTCTTAAGGGGAAACACCATATATTTT	CASGMPGHRVVLRGNTIYF
NA	TRBV11-2	TRBJ2-5	NA	TGTGCCAGCAGTTCAACGGAGACCCAGTACTTC	CASSSTETQYF
few	TRBV11-2	TRBJ2-1	TRBD2	TGTGCCAGCAGCTTAGAGGCTAGCGGGAGTGCCTACAATGAGCAGTTCTTC	CASSLEASGSAYNEQFF
few	TRBV5-6	TRBJ2-1	TRBD2	TGTGCCAGCAGCGCCCGACTAGCGTGGCGGGGCAGCTCCTACAATGAGCAGTTCTTC	CASSARLAWRGSSYNEQFF
NA	TRBV9	TRBJ1-1	NA	TGTGCCAGCAGCCTCGCCGGCTTGAACACTGAAGCTTTCTTT	CASSLAGLNTEAFF
NA	TRBV29-1	TRBJ2-6	NA	TGCAGCGTTATAGGAGGTTCTGGGGCCAACGTCCTGACTTTC	CSVIGGSGANVLTF
many	TRBV7-2	TRBJ1-4	NA	TGTGCCAGCAGCACCGGACACGGTTACGAAAAACTGTTTTTT	CASSTGHGYEKLFF
NA	TRBV7-7	TRBJ1-6	TRBD1	TGTGCCAGCAGCTATAACCCGGGACAGGTTGGACGTCATAATTCACCCCTCCACTTT	CASSYNPGQVGRHNSPLHF
few	TRBV4-2	TRBJ2-3	TRBD2	TGTGCCAGCAGCCAAGTGACTAGCGGGAGGTCATGGGATACGCAGTATTTT	CASSQVTSGRSWDTQYF
NA	TRBV6-5	TRBJ2-2	NA	TGTGCCAGCAGTCGCGACACCGGGGAGCTGTTTTTT	CASSRDTGELFF
few	TRBV6-5	TRBJ1-2	NA	TGTGCCAGCAGTTTTGGGGAAGGGGTCCCCAACGGCTCCTTC	CASSFGEGVPNGSF
NA	TRBV5-1	TRBJ2-5	NA	TGCGCCAGCAGCTTGGAATGGGAGACCCAGTACTTC	CASSLEWETQYF
NA	TRBV5-4	TRBJ1-2	NA	TGTGCCAGCAGCCCCCCTTCCGGTGTCGATGGCTACACCTTC	CASSPPSGVDGYTF
many	TRBV7-8	TRBJ2-3	NA	TGTGCCAGCAGCTTAGAAACGCGGGGAAATACGCAGTATTTT	CASSLETRGNTQYF
few	TRBV11-3	TRBJ2-5	NA	TGTGCCAGCAGCTCCCCGTTAGGGCAGGGAACAGAGACCCAGTACTTC	CASSSPLGQGTETQYF
NA	TRBV10-3	TRBJ1-2	TRBD1	TGTGCCATCAGTGTCGCTCAACAGGGGGACTATGGCTACACCTTC	CAISVAQQGDYGYTF
few	TRBV11-2	TRBJ1-1	NA	TGTGCCAGCAGCAAAATGACAGGCCAATCTGAAGCTTTCTTT	CASSKMTGQSEAFF
NA	TRBV2	TRBJ1-3	TRBD1	TGTGCCAGCAGCAGCCGACAGGGGGCCGGAAACACCATATATTTT	CASSSRQGAGNTIYF